These 9 T cell receptor beta chains share one sample of origin, sequenced in a study of shared clonotypes between healthy human individuals. CD8 cells regarded as naive lacked CD45RO, were positively chosen for CCR7, and omitted terminally differentiated effector memory CD45RA+ cells. TCRdb keeps only in-frame clones here, not all; method: immunoSEQ multiplex PCR. The sample holds about 2 million clones, over 85% seen once. Sequenced input: naive CD8+ T cells sorted from blood. Receptor source: a man aged 18 to 30 in good health.

CDR3 in amino acids: CASSVGELNTEAFF. In DNA, the CDR3 is TGTGCCAGCAGCGTTGGGGAACTGAACACTGAAGCTTTCTTT. The chain combines TRBV13 with TRBJ1-1; D gene unclear. This CDR3 is 14 amino acids long. Germline assignment: CDR1 PRHDT and CDR2 FYEKMQ (reference sequence). V shed 5 bases and J shed 0 bases, with 10 bases lying between them.

This clone is a singleton in its sample. The CDR3 spells CSAPTRNEQFF. The CDR3 bases are TGCAGTGCCCCTACGAGGAATGAGCAGTTCTTC. This chain joins TRBV20-1 and TRBJ2-1; D is unresolved. The CDR3 contains 11 residues. V was shortened by 6 bases and J by 7 bases, with 10 bases between the two germline ends. The germline V gene encodes CDR1 DFQATT and CDR2 SNEGSKA (reference sequence).

Details on this clone: A read error may produce the germline difference seen at one junction end. The V gene is TRBV7-7, the J gene TRBJ2-2, with TRBD2 matching 7 bases. CDR3 length: 14 residues. Germline V gene sequence: CDR1 SSHAT, CDR2 FNYEAQ (reference sequence). Written as DNA, the CDR3 is TGTGCTAGCAGCCTGGGACTAAGCACCGGGGAGCTGTTTTTT. Translation: CASSLGLSTGELFF.

The rearrangement uses TRBV5-1 and TRBJ2-1, with 9 bases aligning to TRBD2. Germline CDR1 is SGHRS and CDR2 is YFSETQ. The CDR3 length is 16 residues. The trim removed 0 bases at V and 6 bases at J, leaving 7 bases unmatched. The CDR3, as DNA: TGCGCCAGCAGCTTGGCCTTAGCGGGGGTTCTCAATGAGCAGTTCTTC. It is translated as CASSLALAGVLNEQFF. Full variable domain (outside the CDR3, taken from reference TRBV5-1 and TRBJ2-1): KAGVTQTPRYLIKTRGQQVTLSCSPISGHRSVSWYQQTPGQGLQFLFEYFSETQRNKGNFPGRFSGRQFSNSRSEMNVSTLELGDSALYLCASSLALAGVLNEQFFGPGTRLTVL.

This clone was seen just once. The chain couples TRBV11-2 to TRBJ2-7; tentatively, D is TRBD2 (5 bases). Trimming removed 4 bases at V and 5 bases at J, with 12 bases between. The CDR3 has 13 residues. The V gene's germline CDR1 is SGHAT and CDR2 FQNNGV. CDR3 sequence reads: CASSSGLADEQYF. DNA of the CDR3: TGTGCCAGCAGCTCAGGACTGGCGGACGAGCAGTACTTC.

The V gene is TRBV28, the J gene TRBJ1-5; possibly TRBD1 for D (5 bases). The CDR3 is made up of 13 amino acids. The V and J ends lost 7 bases and 7 bases respectively, with 14 bases between them. Germline V gene data show CDR1 as MDHEN and CDR2 as SYDVKM. CDR3: CASTGGVGQPQHF. CDR3 sequence (DNA): TGTGCCAGCACGGGGGGAGTAGGCCAGCCCCAGCATTTT.

This clone was recorded only once. This chain links TRBV27 with TRBJ1-6; 8 bases are shared with TRBD1. Germline V CDR1 and CDR2: MNHEY, SMNVEV (reference sequence). CDR3 size: 15 residues. The junction had 10 bases not matched to a gene; V was cut back by 7 bases and J by 8 bases. The DNA for the CDR3 is TGTGCCAGCACCCTTTGGACAGGGAGGGATTCACCCCTCCACTTT. Encoded protein: CASTLWTGRDSPLHF.

On this clone: Other DNA sequences within the sample encode an identical CDR3. This chain connects TRBV27 to TRBJ2-1; D tentatively reads TRBD1 or TRBD2 (5 bases each). V lost 5 bases and J 0 bases, leaving 5 bases between the germline ends. The CDR3 spans 13 residues. Per the germline V gene, CDR1 is MNHEY and CDR2 is SMNVEV (reference sequence). The CDR3 nucleotides read TGTGCCAGCAGTGGGGGCTCCTACAATGAGCAGTTCTTC. Translated, it gives CASSGGSYNEQFF.

The chain couples TRBV27 to TRBJ2-1; 7 positions agree with TRBD1. This CDR3 has 15 residues. The V segment lost 1 base and the J segment 6 bases; nucleotides outside the gene matches: 6. CDR1 is MNHEY, CDR2 SMNVEV, per germline (reference sequence). As DNA, the CDR3 is TGTGCCAGCAGTTTATGGACAGGTGCTTCCAATGAGCAGTTCTTC. Protein: CASSLWTGASNEQFF.